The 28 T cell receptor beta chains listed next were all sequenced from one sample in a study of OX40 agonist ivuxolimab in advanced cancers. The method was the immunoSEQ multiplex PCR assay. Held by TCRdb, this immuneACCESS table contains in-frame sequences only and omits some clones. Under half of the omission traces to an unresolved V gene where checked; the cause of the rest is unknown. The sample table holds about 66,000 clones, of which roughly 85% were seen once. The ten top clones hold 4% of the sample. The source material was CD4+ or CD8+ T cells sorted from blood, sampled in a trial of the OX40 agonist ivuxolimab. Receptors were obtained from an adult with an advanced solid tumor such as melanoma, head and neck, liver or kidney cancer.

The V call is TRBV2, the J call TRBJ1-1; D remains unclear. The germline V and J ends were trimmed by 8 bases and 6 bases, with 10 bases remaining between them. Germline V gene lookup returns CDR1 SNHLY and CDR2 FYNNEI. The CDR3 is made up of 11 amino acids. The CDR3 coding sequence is TGTGCCAGCGATAAGATATCTGAAGCTTTCTTT. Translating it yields CASDKISEAFF.

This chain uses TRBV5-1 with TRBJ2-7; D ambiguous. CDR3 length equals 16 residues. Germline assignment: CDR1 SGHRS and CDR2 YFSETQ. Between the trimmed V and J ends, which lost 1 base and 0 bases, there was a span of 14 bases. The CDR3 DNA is TGCGCCAGCAGCTTGCAAATGGCTTCCCGCTCCTACGAGCAGTACTTC. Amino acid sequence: CASSLQMASRSYEQYF.

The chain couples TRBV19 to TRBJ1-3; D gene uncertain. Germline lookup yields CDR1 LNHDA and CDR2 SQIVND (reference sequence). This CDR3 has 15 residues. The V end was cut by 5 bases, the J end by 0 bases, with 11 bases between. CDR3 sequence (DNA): TGTGCCAGTAGTCGGAACATCGACTCTGGAAACACCATATATTTT. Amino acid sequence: CASSRNIDSGNTIYF.

CDR3 amino acids: CASSLGGSGVGYNEQFF. DNA for the CDR3: TGCGCCAGCAGCTTGGGGGGATCAGGGGTCGGGTACAATGAGCAGTTCTTC. This rearrangement joins TRBV5-1 to TRBJ2-1, with TRBD1 as a possible D gene (6 bases). The CDR3 contains 17 residues. Per germline, CDR1 SGHRS and CDR2 YFSETQ. V was shortened by 0 bases and J by 4 bases, with 17 bases between the two germline ends.

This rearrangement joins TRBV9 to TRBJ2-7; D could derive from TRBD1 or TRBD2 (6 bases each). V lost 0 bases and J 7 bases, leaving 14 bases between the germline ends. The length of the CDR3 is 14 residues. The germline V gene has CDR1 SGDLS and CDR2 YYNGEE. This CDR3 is CASSVDWGAGEQYF. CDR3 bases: TGTGCCAGCAGCGTAGATTGGGGGGCGGGAGAGCAGTACTTC.

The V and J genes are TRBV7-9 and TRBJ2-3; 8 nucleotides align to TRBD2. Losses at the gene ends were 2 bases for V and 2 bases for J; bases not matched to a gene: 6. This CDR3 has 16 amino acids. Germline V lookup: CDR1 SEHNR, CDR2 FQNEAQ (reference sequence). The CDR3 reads CASSLRVTSDTDTQYF. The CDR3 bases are TGTGCCAGCAGCTTACGGGTGACTAGCGACACAGATACGCAGTATTTT.

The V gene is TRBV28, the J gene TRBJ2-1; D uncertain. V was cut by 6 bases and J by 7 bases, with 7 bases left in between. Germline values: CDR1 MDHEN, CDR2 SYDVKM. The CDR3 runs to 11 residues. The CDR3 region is CASRERNEQFF. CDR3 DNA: TGTGCCAGCAGAGAAAGGAATGAGCAGTTCTTC.

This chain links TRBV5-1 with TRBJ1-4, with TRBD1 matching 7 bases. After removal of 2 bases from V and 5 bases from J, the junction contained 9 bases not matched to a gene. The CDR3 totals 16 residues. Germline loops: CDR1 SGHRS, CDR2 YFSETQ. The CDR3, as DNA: TGCGCCAGCAGCTTAACAGGGACAGCGAACAATGAAAAACTGTTTTTT. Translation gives CASSLTGTANNEKLFF. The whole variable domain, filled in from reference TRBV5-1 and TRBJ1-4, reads KAGVTQTPRYLIKTRGQQVTLSCSPISGHRSVSWYQQTPGQGLQFLFEYFSETQRNKGNFPGRFSGRQFSNSRSEMNVSTLELGDSALYLCASSLTGTANNEKLFFGSGTQLSVL.

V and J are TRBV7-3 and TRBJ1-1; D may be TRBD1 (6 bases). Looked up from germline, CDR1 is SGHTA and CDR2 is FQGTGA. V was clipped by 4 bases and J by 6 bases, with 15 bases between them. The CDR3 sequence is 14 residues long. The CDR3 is CASSSLGAGAEAFF. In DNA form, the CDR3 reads TGTGCCAGCAGCTCGTTGGGGGCCGGGGCTGAAGCTTTCTTT.

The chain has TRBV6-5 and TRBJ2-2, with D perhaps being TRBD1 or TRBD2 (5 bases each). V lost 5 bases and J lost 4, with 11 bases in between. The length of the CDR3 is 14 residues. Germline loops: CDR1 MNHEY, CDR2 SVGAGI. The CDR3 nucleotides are TGTGCCAGCAGTGTCACTAGGGGCACCGGGGAGCTGTTTTTT. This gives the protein CASSVTRGTGELFF.

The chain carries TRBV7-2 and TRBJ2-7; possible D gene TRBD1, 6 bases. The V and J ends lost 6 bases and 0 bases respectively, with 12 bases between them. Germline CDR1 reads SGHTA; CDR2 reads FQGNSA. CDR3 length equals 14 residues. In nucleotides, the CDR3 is TGTGCCAGCAGTTTTCAGGGGACCTCCTACGAGCAGTACTTC. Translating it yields CASSFQGTSYEQYF.

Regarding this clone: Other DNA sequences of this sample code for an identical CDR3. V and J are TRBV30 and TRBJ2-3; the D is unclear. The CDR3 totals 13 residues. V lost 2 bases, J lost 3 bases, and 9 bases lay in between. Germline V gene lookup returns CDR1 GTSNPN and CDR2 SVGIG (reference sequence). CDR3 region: CAWSRPGTDTQYF. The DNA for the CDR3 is TGTGCCTGGAGTAGGCCCGGTACAGATACGCAGTATTTT.

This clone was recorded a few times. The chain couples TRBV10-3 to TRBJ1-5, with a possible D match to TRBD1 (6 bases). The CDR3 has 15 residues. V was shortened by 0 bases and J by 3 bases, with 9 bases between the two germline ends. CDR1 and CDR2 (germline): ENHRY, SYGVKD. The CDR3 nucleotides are TGTGCCATCAGTGAGTCTGGGGGCTTCAATCAGCCCCAGCATTTT. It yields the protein CAISESGGFNQPQHF.

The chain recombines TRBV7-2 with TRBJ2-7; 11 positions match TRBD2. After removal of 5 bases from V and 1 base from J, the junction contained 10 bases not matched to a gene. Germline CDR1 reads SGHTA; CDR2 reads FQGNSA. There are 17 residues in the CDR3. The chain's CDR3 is CASSHGLAGGESYEQYF. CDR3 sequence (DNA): TGTGCCAGCAGCCACGGCCTAGCGGGGGGCGAATCCTACGAGCAGTACTTC.

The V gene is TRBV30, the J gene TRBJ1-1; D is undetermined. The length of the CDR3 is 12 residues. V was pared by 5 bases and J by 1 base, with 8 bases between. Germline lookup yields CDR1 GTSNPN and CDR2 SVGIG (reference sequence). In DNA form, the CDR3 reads TGTGCCTGGGGACTCTCGAACACTGAAGCTTTCTTT. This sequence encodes CAWGLSNTEAFF.

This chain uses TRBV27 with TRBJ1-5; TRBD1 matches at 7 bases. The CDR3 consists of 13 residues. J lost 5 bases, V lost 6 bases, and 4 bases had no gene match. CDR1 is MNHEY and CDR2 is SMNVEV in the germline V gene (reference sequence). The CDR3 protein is CASRQGFDQPQHF. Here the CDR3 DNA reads TGTGCCAGCAGACAGGGGTTTGATCAGCCCCAGCATTTT.

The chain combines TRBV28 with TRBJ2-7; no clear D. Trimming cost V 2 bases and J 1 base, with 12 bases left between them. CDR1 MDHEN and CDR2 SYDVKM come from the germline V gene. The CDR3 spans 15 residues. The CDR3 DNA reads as TGTGCCAGCAGTTTAAGAGCCTCCGAATCCTACGAGCAGTACTTC. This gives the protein CASSLRASESYEQYF.

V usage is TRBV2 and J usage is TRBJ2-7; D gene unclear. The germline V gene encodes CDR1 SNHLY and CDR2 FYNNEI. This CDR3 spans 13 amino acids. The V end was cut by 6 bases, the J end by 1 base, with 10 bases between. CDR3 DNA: TGTGCCAGCAGAGTCGGGCGGTCCTACGAGCAGTACTTC. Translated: CASRVGRSYEQYF. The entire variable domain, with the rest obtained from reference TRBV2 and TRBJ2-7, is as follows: EPEVTQTPSHQVTQMGQEVILRCVPISNHLYFYWYRQILGQKVEFLVSFYNNEISEKSEIFDDQFSVERPDGSNFTLKIRSTKLEDSAMYFCASRVGRSYEQYFGPGTRLTVT.

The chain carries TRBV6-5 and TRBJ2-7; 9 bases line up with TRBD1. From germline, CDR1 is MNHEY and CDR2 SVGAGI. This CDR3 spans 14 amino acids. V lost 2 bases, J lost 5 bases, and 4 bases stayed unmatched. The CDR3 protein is CASSYGDRAHEQYF. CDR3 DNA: TGTGCCAGCAGTTACGGGGACAGGGCCCACGAGCAGTACTTC.

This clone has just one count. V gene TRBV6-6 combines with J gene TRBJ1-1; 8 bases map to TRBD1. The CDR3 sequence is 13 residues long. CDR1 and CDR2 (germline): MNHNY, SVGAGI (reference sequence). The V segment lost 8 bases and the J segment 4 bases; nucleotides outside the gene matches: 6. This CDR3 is CASYGQGTTEAFF. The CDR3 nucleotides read TGTGCCAGCTACGGACAGGGAACCACTGAAGCTTTCTTT.

Here the CDR3 reads CASSLKTSHTNEQFF. CDR3 in DNA: TGTGCCAGCAGCCTAAAGACTTCACACACGAATGAGCAGTTCTTC. The V gene is TRBV7-3, the J gene TRBJ2-1; D is unclear. V dropped 5 bases and J dropped 7 bases, with 18 bases sitting between them. The CDR3 spans 15 residues. The V gene's germline CDR1 is SGHTA and CDR2 FQGTGA.

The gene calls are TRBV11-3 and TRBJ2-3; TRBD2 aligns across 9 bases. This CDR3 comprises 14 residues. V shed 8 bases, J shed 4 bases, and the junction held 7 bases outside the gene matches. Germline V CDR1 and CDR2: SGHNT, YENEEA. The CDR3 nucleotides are TGTGCCAGCTCCCGAGGCGGGGGGGCAGATACGCAGTATTTT. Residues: CASSRGGGADTQYF.

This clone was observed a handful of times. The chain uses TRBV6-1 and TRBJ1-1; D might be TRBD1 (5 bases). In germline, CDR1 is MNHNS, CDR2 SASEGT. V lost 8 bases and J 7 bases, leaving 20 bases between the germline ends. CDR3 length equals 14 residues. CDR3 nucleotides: TGTGCCAGCTCGGTGGGGCAGAATATCTTTGAAGCTTTCTTT. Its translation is CASSVGQNIFEAFF.

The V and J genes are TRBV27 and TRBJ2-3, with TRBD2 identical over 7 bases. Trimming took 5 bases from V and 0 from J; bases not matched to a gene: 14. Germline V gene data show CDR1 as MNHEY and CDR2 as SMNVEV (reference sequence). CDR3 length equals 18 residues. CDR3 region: CASSIRSSGAFSTDTQYF. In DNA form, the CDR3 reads TGTGCCAGCAGTATCCGATCTAGCGGAGCCTTTAGCACAGATACGCAGTATTTT.

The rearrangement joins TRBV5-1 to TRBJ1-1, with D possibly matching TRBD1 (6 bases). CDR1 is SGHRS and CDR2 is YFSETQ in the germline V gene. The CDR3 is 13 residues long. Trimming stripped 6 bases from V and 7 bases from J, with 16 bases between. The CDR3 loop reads CASTEQTGLEAFF. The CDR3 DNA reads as TGCGCCAGCACCGAACAGACAGGACTTGAAGCTTTCTTT.

The CDR3 DNA follows: TGTGCCTGGAGTCCCGGGACAGGGGTAGGCGAGCAGTACTTC. It encodes CAWSPGTGVGEQYF. The chain is built from TRBV30 and TRBJ2-7; TRBD1 matches 10 bases. Germline CDR1 is GTSNPN and CDR2 is SVGIG (reference sequence). The CDR3 has 14 amino acids. With V trimmed by 2 bases and J by 6 bases, 7 bases remained unmatched.

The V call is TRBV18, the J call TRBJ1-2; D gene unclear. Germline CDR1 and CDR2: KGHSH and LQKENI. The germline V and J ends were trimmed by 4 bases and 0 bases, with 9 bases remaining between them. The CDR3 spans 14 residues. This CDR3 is CASSLDGANYGYTF. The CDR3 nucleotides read TGTGCCAGCTCACTGGATGGGGCTAACTATGGCTACACCTTC.

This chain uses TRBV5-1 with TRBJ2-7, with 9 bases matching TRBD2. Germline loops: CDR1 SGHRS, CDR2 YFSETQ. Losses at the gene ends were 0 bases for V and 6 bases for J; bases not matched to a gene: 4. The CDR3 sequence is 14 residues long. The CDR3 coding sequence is TGCGCCAGCAGCTTGGGAAGCGGGAGGACCGAGCAGTACTTC. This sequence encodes CASSLGSGRTEQYF.